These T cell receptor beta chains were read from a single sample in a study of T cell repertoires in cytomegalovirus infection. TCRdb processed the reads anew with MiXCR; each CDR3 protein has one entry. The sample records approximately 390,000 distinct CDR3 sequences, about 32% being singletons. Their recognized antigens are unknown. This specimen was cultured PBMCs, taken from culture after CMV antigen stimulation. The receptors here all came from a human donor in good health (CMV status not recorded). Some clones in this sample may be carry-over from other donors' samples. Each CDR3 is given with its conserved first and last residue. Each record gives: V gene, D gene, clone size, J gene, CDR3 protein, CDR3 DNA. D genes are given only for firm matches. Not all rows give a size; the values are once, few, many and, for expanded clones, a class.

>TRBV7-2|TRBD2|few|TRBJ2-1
CASSLNGLAGGNEQFF
TGTGCCAGCAGCTTAAATGGACTAGCGGGAGGCAATGAGCAGTTCTTC
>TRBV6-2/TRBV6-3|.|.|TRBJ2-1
CASSRTEEGPYNEQFF
TGTGCCAGCAGTAGGACAGAGGAAGGGCCTTACAATGAGCAGTTCTTC
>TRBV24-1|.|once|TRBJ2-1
CATSDYSDRHNEQFF
TGTGCCACCAGTGACTATAGTGATCGGCACAATGAGCAGTTCTTC
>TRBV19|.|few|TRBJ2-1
CASMLGGGNEQFF
TGTGCCAGTATGTTAGGAGGGGGCAATGAGCAGTTCTTC
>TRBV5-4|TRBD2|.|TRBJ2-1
CASSLAASGRTEQFF
TGTGCCAGCAGCTTGGCGGCTAGCGGGAGGACTGAGCAGTTCTTC
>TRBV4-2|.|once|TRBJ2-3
CASSQDPGSSTDKQYF
TGTGCCAGCAGCCAAGATCCAGGATCTAGCACAGATAAGCAGTATTTT
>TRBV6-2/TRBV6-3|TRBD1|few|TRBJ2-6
CASRKRDSSIGANVLTF
TGTGCCAGCAGGAAAAGGGACAGCTCGATAGGGGCCAACGTCCTGACTTTC
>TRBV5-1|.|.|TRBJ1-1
CASSNTGGDWTEAFF
TGCGCCAGCAGCAATACCGGAGGGGATTGGACTGAAGCTTTCTTT
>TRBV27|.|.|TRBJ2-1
CASSSGGASYNEQFF
TGTGCCAGCAGTTCCGGCGGAGCATCCTACAATGAGCAGTTCTTC
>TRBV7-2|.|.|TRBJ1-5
CASSLWTGQPQHF
TGTGCCAGCAGCTTGTGGACCGGGCAGCCCCAGCATTTT
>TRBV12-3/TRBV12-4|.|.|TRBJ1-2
CASTPRAQPNYGYTF
TGTGCCAGCACCCCCCGAGCCCAACCTAACTATGGCTACACCTTC
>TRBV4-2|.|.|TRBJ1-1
CASSPPGRKNTEAFF
TGTGCCAGCAGCCCCCCGGGGAGAAAGAACACTGAAGCTTTCTTT
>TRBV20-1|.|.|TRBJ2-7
CSARGADTGEQYF
TGCAGTGCTAGAGGGGCGGATACGGGGGAGCAGTACTTC
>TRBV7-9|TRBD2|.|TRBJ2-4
CASSPLRVSPSGRNIQYF
TGTGCCAGCAGCCCCCTTAGGGTATCTCCTAGCGGGAGGAACATTCAGTACTTC
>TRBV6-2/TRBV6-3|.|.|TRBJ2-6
CASSYHHSGANVLTF
TGTGCCAGCAGTTACCACCACTCTGGGGCCAACGTCCTGACTTTC
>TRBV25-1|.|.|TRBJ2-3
CASLDWRSDTQYF
TGTGCCAGCCTTGACTGGCGCTCGGATACGCAGTATTTT
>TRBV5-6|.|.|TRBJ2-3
CASSLPGRSTDTQYF
TGTGCCAGCAGCTTGCCAGGGAGGTCCACAGATACGCAGTATTTT
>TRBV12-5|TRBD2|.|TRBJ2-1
CASGFGGDHNEQFF
TGTGCTAGTGGTTTCGGGGGGGACCACAATGAGCAGTTCTTC
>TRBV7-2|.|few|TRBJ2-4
CASSLPEVRAKNIQYF
TGTGCCAGCAGCTTACCCGAAGTTCGAGCCAAAAACATTCAGTACTTC
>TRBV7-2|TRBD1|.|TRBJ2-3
CASSSPGGDTQYF
TGTGCCAGCAGCTCCCCAGGGGGAGATACGCAGTATTTT
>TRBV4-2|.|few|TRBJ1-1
CASSPTEGGWTEAFF
TGTGCCAGCAGCCCTACCGAGGGGGGGTGGACTGAAGCTTTCTTT
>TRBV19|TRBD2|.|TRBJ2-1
CASSILAGNTYNEQFF
TGTGCCAGTAGTATACTAGCGGGAAATACCTACAATGAGCAGTTCTTC
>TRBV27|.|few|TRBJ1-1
CASSSSGRRGAFF
TGTGCCAGCAGTTCGTCGGGTCGGCGTGGAGCTTTCTTT
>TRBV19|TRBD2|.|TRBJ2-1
CASSIPASGRGNEQFF
TGTGCCAGTAGTATCCCGGCTAGCGGGAGGGGGAATGAGCAGTTCTTC
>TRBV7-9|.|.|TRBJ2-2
CASKSANTGELFF
TGTGCCAGCAAATCCGCAAACACCGGGGAGCTGTTTTTT
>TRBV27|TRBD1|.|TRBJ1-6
CASRAGTGLSPLHF
TGTGCCAGCAGGGCCGGGACAGGGCTTTCACCCCTCCACTTT
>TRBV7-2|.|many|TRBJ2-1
CASSLLTNEQFF
TGTGCCAGCAGCTTGCTAACCAATGAGCAGTTCTTC
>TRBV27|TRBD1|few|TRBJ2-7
CASSPTRTGYEQYF
TGTGCCAGCAGTCCAACCCGGACAGGGTACGAGCAGTACTTC
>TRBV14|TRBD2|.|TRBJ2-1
CASSQRTSGGYNEQFF
TGTGCCAGCAGCCAGAGGACTAGCGGAGGCTACAATGAGCAGTTCTTC
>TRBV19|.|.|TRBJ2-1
CASSPSQGYEQFF
TGTGCCAGTAGCCCCTCACAGGGATATGAGCAGTTCTTC
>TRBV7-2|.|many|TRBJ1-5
CASSPGLSNQPQHF
TGTGCCAGCAGCCCCGGCCTTAGCAATCAGCCCCAGCATTTT
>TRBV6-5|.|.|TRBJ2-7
CASSNGQDLQGWNEQYF
TGTGCCAGCAGCAACGGTCAGGATCTCCAGGGATGGAACGAGCAGTACTTC
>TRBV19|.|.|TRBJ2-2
CASRTLLGANTGELFF
TGTGCCAGTAGAACCCTGCTGGGGGCGAACACCGGGGAGCTGTTTTTT
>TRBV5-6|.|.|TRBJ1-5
CASSFQRQPQHF
TGTGCCAGCAGCTTCCAAAGGCAGCCCCAGCATTTT
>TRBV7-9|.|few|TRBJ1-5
CASSLVGSTNQPQHF
TGTGCCAGCAGCTTAGTCGGCAGTACCAATCAGCCCCAGCATTTT
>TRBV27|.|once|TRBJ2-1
CASSLLVSATGKNEQFF
TGTGCCAGCAGTTTATTAGTTTCGGCGACCGGGAAGAATGAGCAGTTCTTC
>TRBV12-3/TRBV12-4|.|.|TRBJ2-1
CASSLSGSVFEQFF
TGTGCCAGCAGTTTATCGGGATCCGTCTTTGAGCAGTTCTTC
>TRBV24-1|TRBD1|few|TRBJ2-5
CATSDPDRYQETQYF
TGTGCCACCAGTGATCCGGACAGGTACCAAGAGACACAGTACTTC
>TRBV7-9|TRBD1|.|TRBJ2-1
CASSSTGTEYNEQFF
TGTGCCAGCAGCTCGACCGGGACAGAATACAATGAGCAGTTCTTC
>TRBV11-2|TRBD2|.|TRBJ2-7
CASSLGGLGAYEQYF
TGTGCCAGCAGCTTAGGGGGACTAGGAGCCTACGAGCAGTACTTC
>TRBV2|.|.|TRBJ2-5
CASSSGYRGETQYF
TGTGCCAGCAGCTCAGGGTACCGGGGAGAGACCCAGTACTTC